This T cell receptor beta chain was sequenced for a study of T-cell reconstitution after alpha-beta-depleted transplantation in children. Molecular barcoding with unique molecular identifiers was used for the TCRbeta library. TCRdb reanalysed the PCR reads using MiXCR and keeps one entry per CDR3 protein. The table includes around 240,000 distinct CDR3 sequences, around 7.5% detected once. Germline-derived CDR1 and CDR2 are SGHTA and FQGTGA. There are 15 residues in the CDR3. The V gene lost 5 bases and the J gene lost 2 bases, with 14 bases spanning the gap. This clonotype was found many times. The sample here was PBMCs, mostly from graft donor cells, taken 180 days after TCRalphabeta/CD19-depleted stem cell transplant. This receptor was obtained from a male patient between 5 and 17 years old who had a stem cell transplant for acute lymphoblastic leukemia, so the T cells may come from the graft donor. The gene calls are TRBV7-3 and TRBJ2-3, with a weak D call TRBD2 (6 bases). The CDR3 nucleotides are TGTGCCAGCAGCCCGACGGGAGCGACCACAGATACGCAGTATTTT. This encodes CASSPTGATTDTQYF. The whole variable domain, remainder taken from reference TRBV7-3 and TRBJ2-3, is GAGVSQTPSNKVTEKGKYVELRCDPISGHTALYWYRQSLGQGPEFLIYFQGTGAADDSGLPNDRFFAVRPEGSVSTLKIQRTERGDSAVYLCASSPTGATTDTQYFGPGTRLTVL.